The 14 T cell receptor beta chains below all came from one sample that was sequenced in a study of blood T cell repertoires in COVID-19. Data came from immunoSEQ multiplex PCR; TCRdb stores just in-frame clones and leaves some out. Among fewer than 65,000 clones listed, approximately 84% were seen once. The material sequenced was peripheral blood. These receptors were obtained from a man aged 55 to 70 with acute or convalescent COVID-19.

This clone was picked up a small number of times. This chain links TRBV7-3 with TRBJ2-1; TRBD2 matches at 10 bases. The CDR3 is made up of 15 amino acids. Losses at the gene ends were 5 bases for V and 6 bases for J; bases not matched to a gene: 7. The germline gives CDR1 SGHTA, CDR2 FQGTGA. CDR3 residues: CASSTSSGGTNEQFF. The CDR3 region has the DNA TGTGCCAGCAGCACCTCTAGCGGGGGTACCAATGAGCAGTTCTTC.

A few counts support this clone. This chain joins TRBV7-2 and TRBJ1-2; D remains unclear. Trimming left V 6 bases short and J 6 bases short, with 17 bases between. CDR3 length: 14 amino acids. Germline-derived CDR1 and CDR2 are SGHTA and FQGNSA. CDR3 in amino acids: CASSFSREGNGYTF. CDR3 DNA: TGTGCCAGCAGTTTTTCCCGGGAGGGAAATGGCTACACCTTC.

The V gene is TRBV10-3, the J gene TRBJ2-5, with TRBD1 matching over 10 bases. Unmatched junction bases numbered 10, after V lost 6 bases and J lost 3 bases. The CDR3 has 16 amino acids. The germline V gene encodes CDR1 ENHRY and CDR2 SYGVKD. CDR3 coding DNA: TGTGCCATCAGACCCTCTCCCGGGACAGGGGAAGAGACCCAGTACTTC. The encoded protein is CAIRPSPGTGEETQYF.

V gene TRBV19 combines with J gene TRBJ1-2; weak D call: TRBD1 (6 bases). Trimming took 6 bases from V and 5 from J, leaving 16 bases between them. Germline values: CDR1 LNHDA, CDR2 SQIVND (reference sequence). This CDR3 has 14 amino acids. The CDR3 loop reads CASRSGGREYGYTF. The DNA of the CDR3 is TGTGCCAGTAGGTCGGGGGGGCGCGAATATGGCTACACCTTC.

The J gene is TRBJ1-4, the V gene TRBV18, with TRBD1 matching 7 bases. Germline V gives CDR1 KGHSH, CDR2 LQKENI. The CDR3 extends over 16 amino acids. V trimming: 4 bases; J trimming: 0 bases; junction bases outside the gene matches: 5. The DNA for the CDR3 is TGTGCCAGCTCACAGGGACAGCAGGCAACTAATGAAAAACTGTTTTTT. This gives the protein CASSQGQQATNEKLFF.

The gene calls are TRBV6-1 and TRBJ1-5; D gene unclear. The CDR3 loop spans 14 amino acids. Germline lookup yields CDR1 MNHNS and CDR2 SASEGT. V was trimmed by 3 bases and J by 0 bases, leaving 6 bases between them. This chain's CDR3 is CASSETYSNQPQHF. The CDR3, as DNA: TGTGCCAGCAGTGAGACATATAGCAATCAGCCCCAGCATTTT.

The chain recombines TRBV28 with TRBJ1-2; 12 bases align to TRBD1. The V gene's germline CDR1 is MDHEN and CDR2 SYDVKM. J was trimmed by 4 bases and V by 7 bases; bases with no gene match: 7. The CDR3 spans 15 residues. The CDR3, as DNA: TGTGCCAGCACTTCCGGGACAGGGGGCGTCTATGGCTACACCTTC. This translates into CASTSGTGGVYGYTF.

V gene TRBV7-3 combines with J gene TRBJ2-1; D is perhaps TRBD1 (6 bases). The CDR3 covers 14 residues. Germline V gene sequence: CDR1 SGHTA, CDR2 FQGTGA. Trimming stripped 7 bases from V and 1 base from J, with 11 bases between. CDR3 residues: CASKVDRSYNEQFF. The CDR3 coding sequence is TGTGCCAGCAAGGTTGACAGGTCCTACAATGAGCAGTTCTTC.

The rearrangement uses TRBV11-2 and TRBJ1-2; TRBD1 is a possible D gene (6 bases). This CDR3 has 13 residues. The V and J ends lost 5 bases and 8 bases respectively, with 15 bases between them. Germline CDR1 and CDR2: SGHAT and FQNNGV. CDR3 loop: CASSQGQGRGYTF. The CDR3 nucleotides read TGTGCCAGCAGCCAGGGGCAGGGGCGCGGCTACACCTTC. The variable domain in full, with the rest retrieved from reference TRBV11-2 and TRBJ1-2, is EAGVAQSPRYKIIEKRQSVAFWCNPISGHATLYWYQQILGQGPKLLIQFQNNGVVDDSQLPKDRFSAERLKGVDSTLKIQPAKLEDSAVYLCASSQGQGRGYTFGSGTRLTVV.

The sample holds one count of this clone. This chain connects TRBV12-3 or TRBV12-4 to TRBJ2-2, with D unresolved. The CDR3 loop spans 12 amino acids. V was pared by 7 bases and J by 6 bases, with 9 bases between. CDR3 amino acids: CASMGDSGELFF. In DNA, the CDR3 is TGTGCCAGCATGGGCGATTCCGGGGAGCTGTTTTTT.

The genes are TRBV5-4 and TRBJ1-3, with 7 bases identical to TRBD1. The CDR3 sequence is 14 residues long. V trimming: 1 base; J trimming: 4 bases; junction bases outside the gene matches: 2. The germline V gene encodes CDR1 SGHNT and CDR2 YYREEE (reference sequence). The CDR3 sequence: CASSLWDSGNTIYF. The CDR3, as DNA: TGTGCCAGCAGCTTGTGGGACAGCGGAAACACCATATATTTT.

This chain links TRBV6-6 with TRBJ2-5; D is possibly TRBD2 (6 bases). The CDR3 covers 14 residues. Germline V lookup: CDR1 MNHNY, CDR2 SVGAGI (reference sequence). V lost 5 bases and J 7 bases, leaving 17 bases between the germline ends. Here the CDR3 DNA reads TGTGCCAGCAGTCGCGGGATGCAACTACGGACCCAGTACTTC. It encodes CASSRGMQLRTQYF.

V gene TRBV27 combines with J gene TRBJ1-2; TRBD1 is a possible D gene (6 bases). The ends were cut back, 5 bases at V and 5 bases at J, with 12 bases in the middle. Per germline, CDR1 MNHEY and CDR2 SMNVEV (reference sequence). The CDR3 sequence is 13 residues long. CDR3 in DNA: TGTGCCAGCAGTCCGAAACAGGGTTATGGCTACACCTTC. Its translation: CASSPKQGYGYTF.

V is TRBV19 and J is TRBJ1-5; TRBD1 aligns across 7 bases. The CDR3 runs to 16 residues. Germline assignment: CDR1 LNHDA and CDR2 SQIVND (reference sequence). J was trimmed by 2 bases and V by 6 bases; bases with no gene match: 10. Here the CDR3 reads CASRDAGGGRNQPQHF. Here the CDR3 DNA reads TGTGCCAGTAGGGACGCAGGGGGAGGACGCAATCAGCCCCAGCATTTT. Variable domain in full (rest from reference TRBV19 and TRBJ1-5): DGGITQSPKYLFRKEGQNVTLSCEQNLNHDAMYWYRQDPGQGLRLIYYSQIVNDFQKGDIAEGYSVSREKKESFPLTVTSAQKNPTAFYLCASRDAGGGRNQPQHFGDGTRLSIL.